A single sample is the source of the 18 T cell receptor beta chains below, sequenced in a study of memory CD4+ T cells and cytomegalovirus serostatus. The sort gate was single viable CD3+CD4+CD8-CD45RO+ cells for memory CD4+ T cells. Sequencing was performed with immunoSEQ multiplex PCR; in TCRdb, only in-frame clones are kept and a portion is missing. The data show 40,000 to 45,000 clones, over 65% seen once. The sample taken for sequencing was memory CD4+ T cells from blood. Receptor source: an adult in good health and CMV-seronegative.

The V gene is TRBV5-5, the J gene TRBJ2-3; no reliable D call. Germline-derived CDR1 and CDR2 are SGHKS and YYEKEE (reference sequence). V was clipped by 2 bases and J by 7 bases, with 8 bases between them. This CDR3 is built from 12 residues. DNA of the CDR3: TGTGCCAGCAGCTTACCCATGAATACGCAGTATTTT. The encoded protein is CASSLPMNTQYF.

The rearrangement joins TRBV11-2 to TRBJ2-7; 8 bases are a match to TRBD1. Germline lookup yields CDR1 SGHAT and CDR2 FQNNGV. V was pared by 2 bases and J by 5 bases, with 5 bases of the junction left unmatched. CDR3 length equals 14 residues. CDR3 in amino acids: CASSLWNRGDEQYF. DNA for the CDR3: TGTGCCAGCAGCTTATGGAACAGGGGGGACGAGCAGTACTTC.

The chain employs TRBV28 and TRBJ2-5; 15 positions match TRBD2. The J segment lost 7 bases and the V segment lost 6 bases, leaving 15 bases of the junction unmatched. Germline V gene sequence: CDR1 MDHEN, CDR2 SYDVKM. The CDR3 length is 18 residues. The CDR3: CASRRRTSGGGREVTQYF. DNA for the CDR3: TGTGCCAGCAGGCGTAGGACTAGCGGGGGGGGCCGAGAGGTGACCCAGTACTTC.

Only one count was recorded for this clone. The rearrangement joins TRBV21-1 to TRBJ2-7; the D call TRBD2 from the table was never checked on the DNA. TRBV21-1 is described as a pseudogene. This CDR3 region has 17 residues. The CDR3 is CASSKEEGRLCSYEQYF. The CDR3 DNA sequence: TGTGCCAGCAGCAAAGAAGAGGGCCGCCTTTGCTCCTACGAGCAGTACTTC.

The rearrangement uses TRBV18 and TRBJ1-1; D may be TRBD1 (5 bases). The germline V gene has CDR1 KGHSH and CDR2 LQKENI. The CDR3 sequence is 14 residues long. Trimming removed 2 bases from V and 5 bases from J, with 12 bases in between. The CDR3 spells CASSPGGGRTEAFF. The CDR3 nucleotides are TGTGCCAGCTCACCAGGGGGAGGTCGAACTGAAGCTTTCTTT. Combining the CDR3 with reference TRBV18 and TRBJ1-1 gives the whole variable domain NAGVMQNPRHLVRRRGQEARLRCSPMKGHSHVYWYRQLPEEGLKFMVYLQKENIIDESGMPKERFSAEFPKEGPSILRIQQVVRGDSAAYFCASSPGGGRTEAFFGQGTRLTVV.

The chain employs TRBV5-4 and TRBJ2-2; 8 positions agree with TRBD1. Germline CDR1 and CDR2: SGHNT and YYREEE (reference sequence). V dropped 3 bases and J dropped 1; count of bases not matched to a gene: 5. This CDR3 contains 16 residues. The CDR3 DNA reads as TGTGCCAGCAGCTCCCGGGACAGGCGGAACACCGGGGAGCTGTTTTTT. Protein: CASSSRDRRNTGELFF.

This clone was detected only a few times. The rearrangement joins TRBV2 to TRBJ2-5; the match to TRBD1 covers 10 bases. CDR1 is SNHLY and CDR2 is FYNNEI in the germline V gene. This CDR3 contains 14 residues. With V trimmed by 6 bases and J by 4 bases, 5 bases remained unmatched. CDR3 sequence: CASRATGGVETQYF. CDR3 nucleotide sequence: TGTGCCAGCAGGGCGACAGGGGGCGTAGAGACCCAGTACTTC.

This chain uses TRBV9 with TRBJ1-6; tentative D call: TRBD1 (5 bases). CDR1 and CDR2 (germline): SGDLS, YYNGEE. The CDR3 consists of 16 residues. Trimming removed 1 base at V and 7 bases at J, with 15 bases between. In DNA, the CDR3 is TGTGCCAGCAGCGTAACCGGACATCGAGGAAATTCACCCCTCCACTTT. This sequence encodes CASSVTGHRGNSPLHF. The full variable domain, rest sourced from reference TRBV9 and TRBJ1-6, is DSGVTQTPKHLITATGQRVTLRCSPRSGDLSVYWYQQSLDQGLQFLIQYYNGEERAKGNILERFSAQQFPDLHSELNLSSLELGDSALYFCASSVTGHRGNSPLHFGNGTRLTVT.

DNA for the CDR3: TGCAGCGTTGACGCAGGGTTTGAGACCCAGTACTTC. This gives the protein CSVDAGFETQYF. The chain couples TRBV29-1 to TRBJ2-5; perhaps TRBD1 as D (5 bases). Germline CDR1 SQVTM, CDR2 ANQGSEA. V shed 3 bases and J shed 5 bases, with 10 bases lying between them. This CDR3 contains 12 residues.

V gene TRBV7-3 combines with J gene TRBJ2-7; perhaps TRBD1 as D (6 bases). In germline, CDR1 is SGHTA, CDR2 FQGTGA. The CDR3 spans 14 residues. V lost 2 bases to trimming and J lost 4 bases, with 12 bases between them. The CDR3 sequence: CASSLGDNSYEQYF. Here the CDR3 DNA reads TGTGCCAGCAGCTTAGGGGACAATTCTTACGAGCAGTACTTC.

This chain links TRBV11-2 with TRBJ2-3; D gene uncertain. CDR3 size: 13 residues. CDR1 SGHAT and CDR2 FQNNGV come from the germline V gene. V lost 5 bases to trimming and J lost 5 bases, with 11 bases between them. As DNA, the CDR3 is TGTGCCAGCAGCCCAAATCTCGTAGATACGCAGTATTTT. Translating it yields CASSPNLVDTQYF.

This clone was seen a single time. The rearrangement uses TRBV2 and TRBJ1-1; D is undetermined. V lost 4 bases to trimming and J lost 2 bases, with 8 bases between them. CDR3 length: 13 residues. Looked up from germline, CDR1 is SNHLY and CDR2 is FYNNEI. CDR3 coding DNA: TGTGCCAGCAGTGGCGGAAGAAACACTGAAGCTTTCTTT. Protein product: CASSGGRNTEAFF.

Regarding this clone: Other DNA sequences in this sample translate to the same CDR3. The rearrangement uses TRBV10-3 and TRBJ2-3; TRBD2 aligns across 10 bases. Germline V CDR1 and CDR2: ENHRY, SYGVKD. The junction had 3 bases not matched to a gene; V was cut back by 0 bases and J by 0 bases. This CDR3 contains 17 residues. CDR3 sequence (DNA): TGTGCCATCAGTGAGTCGCCTAGCGGGAGTAGCACAGATACGCAGTATTTT. Encoded protein: CAISESPSGSSTDTQYF.

V usage is TRBV6-4 and J usage is TRBJ2-3, with D unclear. Germline lookup yields CDR1 MRHNA and CDR2 SNTAGT. The CDR3 loop spans 11 amino acids. V lost 5 bases to trimming and J lost 0 bases, with 0 bases between them. The CDR3 nucleotides are TGTGCCAGCAGTAGCACAGATACGCAGTATTTT. Its translation is CASSSTDTQYF.

The chain is built from TRBV5-4 and TRBJ2-3; 7 bases line up with TRBD2. Germline V CDR1 and CDR2: SGHNT, YYREEE (reference sequence). CDR3 size: 14 residues. Losses at the gene ends were 9 bases for V and 0 bases for J; bases not matched to a gene: 7. CDR3 sequence: CATGPGGSTDTQYF. In DNA, the CDR3 is TGTGCCACCGGCCCCGGGGGGAGCACAGATACGCAGTATTTT.

The chain has TRBV18 and TRBJ2-3; D may be TRBD1 (5 bases). CDR1 is KGHSH, CDR2 LQKENI, per germline. The V end was cut by 4 bases, the J end by 2 bases, with 13 bases between. This CDR3 is built from 15 residues. This CDR3 is CASSQDKTYTDTQYF. CDR3 DNA: TGTGCCAGCTCACAGGACAAAACCTACACAGATACGCAGTATTTT. Full variable domain (outside the CDR3, taken from reference TRBV18 and TRBJ2-3): NAGVMQNPRHLVRRRGQEARLRCSPMKGHSHVYWYRQLPEEGLKFMVYLQKENIIDESGMPKERFSAEFPKEGPSILRIQQVVRGDSAAYFCASSQDKTYTDTQYFGPGTRLTVL.

The chain joins TRBV28 to TRBJ1-5, with 7 bases aligning to TRBD1. The CDR3 has 15 residues. CDR1 is MDHEN, CDR2 SYDVKM, per germline. V trimming: 6 bases; J trimming: 2 bases; junction bases outside the gene matches: 7. The CDR3 sequence: CASSYQGEGNQPQHF. The DNA for the CDR3 is TGTGCCAGCAGCTATCAGGGGGAGGGCAATCAGCCCCAGCATTTT.

This chain links TRBV5-1 with TRBJ2-3; possibly TRBD2 for D (5 bases). The CDR3 sequence is 15 residues long. CDR1 is SGHRS and CDR2 is YFSETQ in the germline V gene. The ends were cut back, 4 bases at V and 1 base at J, with 13 bases in the middle. The CDR3 bases are TGCGCCAGCAGCCCAGAGGTTAGCGGCACAGATACGCAGTATTTT. This codes for CASSPEVSGTDTQYF.